This is a list of T cell receptor beta chains from one sample in a study of vaccination effects on CD4 cells after COVID-19. The repertoire was sequenced with immunoSEQ multiplex PCR; TCRdb's copy has only in-frame clones and lacks some. Here the sample spans 25,000 to 40,000 clones, more than 55% being singletons. The antigens of these receptors remain unknown. This sample comprised CD4+ T cells from PBMCs cultured with SARS-CoV-2 spike peptides, obtained after COVID-19 vaccination. These receptors all stem from a human donor who received a COVID-19 vaccine. The conserved cysteine and the conserved F or W are not part of the CDR3 here. D genes are given only for firm matches. The size of a clone is reported for some rows only, either as once, few or many, or as a class for expanded clones.

ASKVLGNTIY,TRBV6-5,.,.
ASSPGLAGGVAKNIQY,TRBV4-1,few,TRBD2
ASSPDRPNTDTQY,TRBV5-1,once,.
ASSQGASDSTDTQY,TRBV3-1/TRBV3-2,.,.
ASSSRRTGDSGELF,TRBV7-9,few,TRBD1
ASSSGQGNGNTIY,TRBV6-5,.,TRBD1
ASSLGVGTGVSNYGYT,TRBV7-9,.,TRBD1
ASSSGDSYEQY,TRBV11-3,.,TRBD1
ATQGARSEKLF,TRBV19,.,TRBD1
SVGFLYGYT,TRBV20-1,.,.
ASSPLGGVNTGELF,TRBV5-5,.,.
ASSQVAQVPNSPLH,TRBV4-2,.,.
ASSSIQGNTDTQY,TRBV19,.,TRBD1
ASSDRDTEAF,TRBV3-1/TRBV3-2,.,TRBD1
ASSPTGWIGRSNEKLF,TRBV27,few,.